A selection of T cell receptor beta chains follows, all from one sample in a study of breast tumors, draining lymph nodes, adjacent tissues. Each CDR3 protein gets one entry after TCRdb re-called the multiplex PCR reads with MiXCR. The sample records 150,000 to 200,000 distinct CDR3 sequences, approximately 33% being singletons. Specimen: axillary lymph node tissue. The receptors originated from a female donor with breast cancer. Some clones in this sample may be carry-over from other donors' samples. The CDR3 runs from the conserved cysteine through the conserved F or W. D genes are given only for firm matches. Clone size is given for some rows only: seen once, a few or many times, or a class if the clone is expanded.

CDR3 DNA,CDR3 protein,V gene,clone size,D gene,J gene
TGTGCCAGCAGTCCCGGACAGGGAGGATCACGCAATCAGCCCCAGCATTTT,CASSPGQGGSRNQPQHF,TRBV6-2/TRBV6-3,few,TRBD1,TRBJ1-5
TGTGCCAGCAGTTTATCCCCCGATGCGGGGAGCTCCTACGAGCAGTACTTC,CASSLSPDAGSSYEQYF,TRBV12-3/TRBV12-4,many,.,TRBJ2-7
TGTGCCAGCAGCTTTGACAGGGAGTATGGCTACACCTTC,CASSFDREYGYTF,TRBV11-2,many,TRBD1,TRBJ1-2
TGTGCCAGCAGGGGAGGCAGGGACACTGAAGCTTTCTTT,CASRGGRDTEAFF,TRBV2,.,.,TRBJ1-1
TGCAGTGCTAGTTTGGGTAGCAGCAATGAGCAGTTCTTC,CSASLGSSNEQFF,TRBV20-1,many,.,TRBJ2-1
TGTGCCAGTAGTCGAGGGGTGCGTCAGCCCCAGCATTTT,CASSRGVRQPQHF,TRBV19,many,.,TRBJ1-5
TGCAGTGCCCAGACCCACGGAAATTCACCCCTCCACTTT,CSAQTHGNSPLHF,TRBV20-1,many,.,TRBJ1-6
TGTGCCAGCAGTTATCCGAGGGACAGGGGGCTTGTTGCTGGAAACACCATATATTTT,CASSYPRDRGLVAGNTIYF,TRBV6-6,many,TRBD1,TRBJ1-3
TGTGCCAGCTCACGGACCAAGGGAATGGGTAGCAATCAGCCCCAGCATTTT,CASSRTKGMGSNQPQHF,TRBV18,few,.,TRBJ1-5
TGTGCCAGCAGTTACTCTTTAGGGGGCGCTGACTATGGCTACGCCTTC,CASSYSLGGADYGYAF,TRBV6-5,.,TRBD1,TRBJ1-2
TGTGCCAGCAGCTTAGCTGCGGGGGCCCATGGCTACACCTTC,CASSLAAGAHGYTF,TRBV7-2,many,.,TRBJ1-2
TGTGCCAGCCAAGGATCCGGGACAGGGCGCACAGATACGCAGTATTTT,CASQGSGTGRTDTQYF,TRBV27,many,TRBD1,TRBJ2-3
TGTGCCAGCAGCTTACTGCAAAGCTCCAGAGCTTTCTTT,CASSLLQSSRAFF,TRBV7-9,.,.,TRBJ1-1
TGTGCCAGCAGTCACGAGCCAGGGCGACGGAATCAGCCCCAGCATTTT,CASSHEPGRRNQPQHF,TRBV6-4,.,.,TRBJ1-5
TGTGCCAGCGGCTGGGGTATCGGGTCCTACGAGCAGTACTTC,CASGWGIGSYEQYF,TRBV6-2/TRBV6-3,.,.,TRBJ2-7
TGCAGTGCTAAGGAAGCGGACACCGGGGAGCTGTTTTTT,CSAKEADTGELFF,TRBV20-1,many,.,TRBJ2-2
TGTGCCAGCAGAGGCGGACAGAAGAATTCACCCCTCCACTTT,CASRGGQKNSPLHF,TRBV2,.,.,TRBJ1-6
TGTGCCAGCAACGACAGGGGGCGCGATGCCTATGGCTACACCTTC,CASNDRGRDAYGYTF,TRBV19,many,TRBD1,TRBJ1-2
TGTGCCAGCAGCTCGGTATTGGCGGGAGCCTACGAGCAGTACTTC,CASSSVLAGAYEQYF,TRBV7-9,many,TRBD2,TRBJ2-7
TGTGCCAGCAGCTGGACAGGGTTGTACGAGCAGTACTTC,CASSWTGLYEQYF,TRBV5-6,.,TRBD1,TRBJ2-7
TGCAGTGCTAGCCCCCCCGCCAGGAGAAACTATGGCTACACCTTC,CSASPPARRNYGYTF,TRBV20-1,many,.,TRBJ1-2
TGTGCCAGCCAGGGGGTAGCGGGGATATACAATGAGCAGTTCTTC,CASQGVAGIYNEQFF,TRBV25-1,many,.,TRBJ2-1